Presented here are 23 T cell receptor beta chains from one specimen sequenced in a study of vaccination effects on CD4 cells after COVID-19 (dated by TCRdb to between 2020 and 2023). To identify antigen-specific CD4+ T cell clonotypes by their expansion, the ViraFEST assay first stimulated PBMC with viral peptide pools and then applied TCR sequencing. After about 9 days of culture, CD4+ T cells were isolated with the EasySep CD4+ T cell isolation kit. None of the healthy vaccine recipients had a prior SARS-CoV-2 infection, which was confirmed by nucleocapsid antibody tests that came back negative both before and after vaccination. These TCRs' antigens remain unknown. Library preparation was by the immunoSEQ multiplex PCR assay. TCRdb provides this immuneACCESS table in a form limited to in-frame rearrangements. Some clones are lacking; in checked studies, under half of them reflect an unresolved V gene, and why the rest are absent is not known. Counted in this sample were about 52,000 clones; 75% to 80% of them appeared once. The ten top clones hold just over 6% of the sample.

The source was CD4+ T cells from PBMCs cultured with HCoV-OC43 spike peptides, collected before COVID-19 vaccination. The cell subset or site label here, explained by the study, means: HCoV-OC43 spike overlapping peptide pool stimulation. The receptors were gathered from a human donor who received a COVID-19 vaccine.

The V and J genes are TRBV7-8 and TRBJ2-7; 7 bases fit TRBD1. Trimming cost V 0 bases and J 4 bases; bases outside gene matches: 3. This CDR3 is built from 14 residues. Germline V gene sequence: CDR1 SGHVS, CDR2 FQNEAQ. The CDR3 is CASSLASRGYEQYV. CDR3 DNA sequence: TGTGCCAGCAGCTTAGCGAGCAGGGGGTACGAGCAGTACGTC.

The rearrangement joins TRBV5-6 to TRBJ2-1, with TRBD2 matching 7 bases. The germline V gene encodes CDR1 SGHDT and CDR2 YYEEEE. The CDR3 sequence is 13 residues long. Unmatched junction bases numbered 6, after V lost 4 bases and J lost 8 bases. The CDR3: CASSGGLTYEQFF. The CDR3 nucleotides read TGTGCCAGCAGCGGGGGACTAACTTATGAGCAGTTCTTC.

The V call is TRBV5-4, the J call TRBJ1-3; possibly TRBD1 for D (6 bases). V lost 9 bases and J lost 2, with 15 bases in between. Germline loops: CDR1 SGHNT, CDR2 YYREEE (reference sequence). The CDR3 consists of 14 residues. The CDR3 spells CATTPQGTGNTIYF. The CDR3 coding sequence is TGTGCCACAACACCTCAGGGGACTGGAAACACCATATATTTT.

The rearrangement uses TRBV6-2 or TRBV6-3 and TRBJ2-7; TRBD1 matches 7 bases. Unmatched junction bases numbered 14, after V lost 5 bases and J lost 1 base. The CDR3 is made up of 17 amino acids. Germline V CDR1 and CDR2: MNHEY, SVGEGT. The CDR3 is CASSRIFGTEHSYEQYV. The DNA of the CDR3 is TGTGCCAGCAGTCGTATTTTTGGGACAGAACATTCCTACGAGCAGTACGTC.

This CDR3 reads CATSVSGVLNEQFF. In DNA form, the CDR3 reads TGTGCCACCAGTGTATCGGGGGTGCTCAATGAGCAGTTCTTC. The rearrangement uses TRBV24-1 and TRBJ2-1; D perhaps matches TRBD2 (6 bases). V lost 5 bases, J lost 6 bases, and 13 bases lay in between. The germline gives CDR1 KGHDR, CDR2 SFDVKD. The CDR3 is 14 amino acids.

This sequence joins TRBV29-1 and TRBJ2-3; 9 nucleotides match TRBD1. V was clipped by 5 bases and J by 3 bases; unmatched bases: 6. This CDR3 region has 14 residues. Germline lookup yields CDR1 SQVTM and CDR2 ANQGSEA. CDR3: CSVWGQGRTDTQYF. The CDR3 coding sequence is TGCAGCGTTTGGGGACAGGGAAGGACAGATACGCAGTATTTT.

The genes are TRBV5-1 and TRBJ2-3; D tentatively reads TRBD1 or TRBD2 (6 bases each). Germline lookup yields CDR1 SGHRS and CDR2 YFSETQ. The CDR3 totals 14 residues. The germline V and J ends were trimmed by 4 bases and 6 bases, with 15 bases remaining between them. CDR3 nucleotides: TGCGCCAGCAGCCGGGGGCCCCTGGGGGATACGCAGTATTTT. It specifies CASSRGPLGDTQYF.

The rearrangement joins TRBV10-2 to TRBJ2-3; 10 bases line up with TRBD2. Germline trimming cut 6 bases from V and 1 base from J; bases unmatched to any gene: 4. The germline V gene encodes CDR1 WSHSY and CDR2 SAAADI. The CDR3 is 15 amino acids. DNA for the CDR3: TGCGCCAGCAGGAGCGGGGGGGCGGGCACAGATACGCAGTATTTT. As protein: CASRSGGAGTDTQYF.

The chain uses TRBV27 and TRBJ1-6; D not resolved. The CDR3 has 14 residues. Germline V CDR1 and CDR2: MNHEY, SMNVEV (reference sequence). V was clipped by 4 bases and J by 6 bases, with 10 bases between them. The CDR3 nucleotides are TGTGCCAGCAGTTCGGACGAATTTAATTCACCCCTCCACTTT. This codes for CASSSDEFNSPLHF.

About this clone: The sample carries other DNA sequences with the same CDR3. The gene calls are TRBV20-1 and TRBJ1-2; D uncertain. The V end was cut by 5 bases, the J end by 8 bases, with 3 bases between. The CDR3 has 8 amino acids. The V gene's germline CDR1 is DFQATT and CDR2 SNEGSKA (reference sequence). The CDR3: CSARGYTF. The CDR3 DNA follows: TGCAGTGCTCGAGGCTACACCTTC.

The gene calls are TRBV7-2 and TRBJ2-3; D is unclear. The germline CDR1 and CDR2 sequences are SGHTA and FQGNSA. The CDR3 spans 13 residues. Trimming stripped 2 bases from V and 4 bases from J, with 7 bases between. In DNA form, the CDR3 reads TGTGCCAGCAGCTTACGCGCTTCAGATACGCAGTATTTT. This sequence encodes CASSLRASDTQYF.

The rearrangement joins TRBV6-2 or TRBV6-3 to TRBJ2-1; 11 bases fit TRBD2. Germline CDR1 MNHEY, CDR2 SVGEGT. The CDR3 runs to 17 residues. Unmatched junction bases numbered 1, after V lost 0 bases and J lost 0 bases. CDR3 loop: CASSYSSGGASYNEQFF. The CDR3 nucleotides are TGTGCCAGCAGTTACTCTAGCGGGGGGGCCTCCTACAATGAGCAGTTCTTC.

In this sample, this clone turned up a few times. CDR3 in amino acids: CASSVRGQNTEAFF. In nucleotides, the CDR3 is TGTGCCAGCAGCGTACGGGGACAGAACACTGAAGCTTTCTTT. V and J are TRBV9 and TRBJ1-1; tentatively, D is TRBD1 (6 bases). Germline lookup yields CDR1 SGDLS and CDR2 YYNGEE. V lost 1 base to trimming and J lost 1 base, with 8 bases between them. CDR3 length: 14 residues.

The chain has TRBV5-4 and TRBJ2-5, with a tentative D call TRBD2 (6 bases). V was pared by 4 bases and J by 3 bases, with 19 bases between. Germline CDR1 and CDR2: SGHNT and YYREEE (reference sequence). The CDR3 has 16 residues. In nucleotides, the CDR3 is TGTGCCAGCAGCGCCCGGGTGGGGCGGGGAGAAGAGACCCAGTACTTC. Translation gives CASSARVGRGEETQYF.

The chain combines TRBV5-1 with TRBJ2-1; D remains ambiguous. Trimming stripped 1 base from V and 0 bases from J, with 8 bases between. The CDR3 is made up of 15 amino acids. Per the germline V gene, CDR1 is SGHRS and CDR2 is YFSETQ. This CDR3 reads CASSLWVSSYNEQFF. CDR3 bases: TGCGCCAGCAGCTTGTGGGTGAGCTCCTACAATGAGCAGTTCTTC. Using reference TRBV5-1 and TRBJ2-1 for the parts outside the CDR3, the full variable domain is KAGVTQTPRYLIKTRGQQVTLSCSPISGHRSVSWYQQTPGQGLQFLFEYFSETQRNKGNFPGRFSGRQFSNSRSEMNVSTLELGDSALYLCASSLWVSSYNEQFFGPGTRLTVL.

The V and J genes are TRBV19 and TRBJ1-4; D perhaps matches TRBD1 (5 bases). This CDR3 spans 14 amino acids. The V end lost 5 bases, the J end lost 6 bases, and 13 bases lay between the germline ends. Germline V gene lookup returns CDR1 LNHDA and CDR2 SQIVND (reference sequence). CDR3 amino acids: CASSSAGRDEKLFF. CDR3 nucleotides: TGTGCCAGTAGTTCCGCAGGGCGGGATGAAAAACTGTTTTTT. Drawing the rest from reference TRBV19 and TRBJ1-4, the complete variable domain is DGGITQSPKYLFRKEGQNVTLSCEQNLNHDAMYWYRQDPGQGLRLIYYSQIVNDFQKGDIAEGYSVSREKKESFPLTVTSAQKNPTAFYLCASSSAGRDEKLFFGSGTQLSVL.

This chain links TRBV27 with TRBJ2-5; 9 nucleotides align to TRBD2. This CDR3 comprises 15 residues. Germline assignment: CDR1 MNHEY and CDR2 SMNVEV (reference sequence). V gave up 6 bases and J gave up 4 bases; unmatched junction bases: 9. CDR3 amino acids: CASRALGRGGETQYF. The DNA for the CDR3 is TGTGCCAGCAGAGCCCTGGGGCGGGGGGGAGAGACCCAGTACTTC.

V is TRBV7-2 and J is TRBJ2-1; 8 positions agree with TRBD1. The trim removed 1 base at V and 4 bases at J, leaving 3 bases unmatched. Germline V gene data show CDR1 as SGHTA and CDR2 as FQGNSA. The CDR3 consists of 15 residues. Here the CDR3 reads CASSLGRTGYNEQFF. In DNA, the CDR3 is TGTGCCAGCAGCTTAGGAAGGACAGGGTACAATGAGCAGTTCTTC.

The chain links TRBV5-6 to TRBJ2-7; TRBD1 aligns across 10 bases. CDR1 is SGHDT and CDR2 is YYEEEE in the germline V gene. The CDR3 totals 14 residues. The V gene end was trimmed by 0 bases and the J gene end by 5 bases; junction bases not matched to a gene: 2. The CDR3 sequence: CASSLGQGAHEQYV. The DNA of the CDR3 is TGTGCCAGCAGCTTGGGACAGGGGGCCCACGAGCAGTACGTC.

This CDR3 is CASSQMFSTGELFF. DNA for the CDR3: TGTGCCAGCAGCCAAATGTTTTCCACCGGGGAGCTGTTTTTT. V is TRBV14 and J is TRBJ2-2; D unresolved. The V gene's germline CDR1 is SGHDN and CDR2 FVKESK. This CDR3 contains 14 residues. Trimming shortened V by 2 bases and J by 4 bases, and 8 bases separated the two germline ends. Looking up the rest from reference TRBV14 and TRBJ2-2 gives the full variable domain: EAGVTQFPSHSVIEKGQTVTLRCDPISGHDNLYWYRRVMGKEIKFLLHFVKESKQDESGMPNNRFLAERTGGTYSTLKVQPAELEDSGVYFCASSQMFSTGELFFGEGSRLTVL.

V is TRBV12-3 or TRBV12-4 and J is TRBJ2-2; D is uncertain. This CDR3 comprises 12 residues. V was clipped by 5 bases and J by 7 bases, with 8 bases between them. This chain's CDR3 is CASSTWGGELFF. The CDR3 DNA reads TGTGCCAGCAGTACCTGGGGCGGGGAGCTGTTTTTT.

This chain connects TRBV9 to TRBJ2-5, with TRBD1 matching over 8 bases. CDR1 and CDR2 from the germline V gene are SGDLS and YYNGEE. The CDR3 loop spans 14 amino acids. Trimming took 4 bases from V and 2 from J; bases not matched to a gene: 4. CDR3: CASSPHRGQETQYF. CDR3 sequence (DNA): TGTGCCAGCAGCCCTCACAGGGGGCAAGAGACCCAGTACTTC.

This chain links TRBV19 with TRBJ2-5; no definite D call. The germline V and J ends were trimmed by 3 bases and 4 bases, with 9 bases remaining between them. The CDR3 runs 13 residues. Germline assignment: CDR1 LNHDA and CDR2 SQIVND (reference sequence). The CDR3 DNA reads TGTGCCAGTAGTATTTTGTACGGAGAGACCCAGTACTTC. Protein: CASSILYGETQYF.